In its sample, the clone carrying this TCR beta chain was seen a few times. The record originates from a study of T cell clonotyping in hematopoietic cell transplantation. Sequencing used immunoSEQ multiplex PCR; TCRdb keeps in-frame clones, though not all of them. Counted here are 8,500 to 14,000 clones, more than 90% occurring once; the ten biggest clones make up 10% to 15%. Time point described: recipient sample about 28 days before transplant, after cytoreduction. V lost 4 bases to trimming and J lost 7 bases; unmatched junction nucleotides: 9. This CDR3 region has 16 residues. Germline V gene sequence: CDR1 SGHVS, CDR2 FQNEAQ.

The rearrangement links TRBV7-8 to TRBJ2-7, with TRBD2 matching 14 bases. This TCR was recovered from a woman in her forties with acute myeloid leukemia. Some clones in this sample may be carry-over from other donors' samples. Sequenced here: peripheral blood mononuclear cells, sampled before stem cell transplant. The CDR3 DNA sequence: TGTGCCAGCAGCTCCTATAGACTAGCGGGAGGGCGGGAGCAGTACTTC. It translates to CASSSYRLAGGREQYF.